These 6 T cell receptor beta chains share one sample of origin, sequenced in a study of Graves' ophthalmopathy and Graves' hyperthyroidism. RNA served as the template for amplifying TCR beta CDR3 regions. The workflow started with a first-round RT-PCR run with HTBI primers and then moved on to a second-round multiplex PCR. MiXCR, run by TCRdb on the multiplex PCR reads, gives a single entry per CDR3 protein. Of about 400,000 distinct CDR3 sequences listed, around 18% are singletons. The sequencing input was peripheral blood. Source of these receptors: a woman aged 18-35 years with Graves' ophthalmopathy.

This clonotype was picked up many times. The V call is TRBV10-3, the J call TRBJ2-7, with D possibly TRBD2 on 7 matching bases. Germline loops: CDR1 ENHRY, CDR2 SYGVKD. CDR3 size: 15 residues. Between the trimmed V and J ends, which lost 4 bases and 1 base, there was a span of 14 bases. CDR3: CAISGGLAVSYEQYF. CDR3 coding DNA: TGTGCCATCAGTGGGGGGCTAGCGGTATCCTACGAGCAGTACTTC.

This clonotype occurred many times. The rearrangement uses TRBV6-2 or TRBV6-3 and TRBJ2-7; the D gene is possibly TRBD2 (5 bases). The ends were cut back, 8 bases at V and 0 bases at J, with 11 bases in the middle. There are 13 residues in the CDR3. Looked up from germline, CDR1 is MNHEY and CDR2 is SVGEGT. The CDR3 region is CASVSGYSYEQYF. The CDR3 DNA reads as TGTGCCAGCGTGTCGGGATACTCCTACGAGCAGTACTTC.

This clonotype was counted ten times or more. The chain has TRBV6-2 or TRBV6-3 and TRBJ1-1; tentatively, D is TRBD1 (6 bases). Germline loops: CDR1 MNHEY, CDR2 SVGEGT. V was pared by 3 bases and J by 10 bases, with 12 bases between. The CDR3 consists of 12 residues. CDR3 loop: CASSYRTVGAFF. In DNA form, the CDR3 reads TGTGCCAGCAGTTATAGGACAGTGGGAGCTTTCTTT.

This clonotype was counted many times. The chain carries TRBV5-1 and TRBJ1-2; 8 nucleotides match TRBD1. The CDR3 runs 14 residues. The germline CDR1 and CDR2 sequences are SGHRS and YFSETQ. J lost 10 bases, V lost 6 bases, and 14 bases had no gene match. The CDR3 loop reads CASTLSTGERDYTF. Written as DNA, the CDR3 is TGCGCCAGCACCCTTTCGACAGGGGAAAGGGACTACACCTTC.

The rearrangement joins TRBV6-1 to TRBJ2-7; D unresolved. CDR3 length: 12 amino acids. Germline lookup yields CDR1 MNHNS and CDR2 SASEGT. Trimming left V 5 bases short and J 7 bases short, with 12 bases between. The CDR3 nucleotides are TGTGCCAGCAGTCTTCTGGGTAAGGAGCAGTACTTC. As protein: CASSLLGKEQYF.

The rearrangement joins TRBV6-1 to TRBJ2-7; D perhaps matches TRBD1 (6 bases). This CDR3 spans 15 amino acids. V dropped 6 bases and J dropped 1 base, with 16 bases sitting between them. Looked up from germline, CDR1 is MNHNS and CDR2 is SASEGT. CDR3 protein: CASRPQGTSSYEQYF. CDR3 coding DNA: TGTGCCAGCAGACCTCAGGGGACGTCATCCTACGAGCAGTACTTC.